This entry lists 27 T cell receptor beta chains sequenced from one sample in a study of shared clonotypes between healthy human individuals. Profiling relied on immunoSEQ multiplex PCR, and the TCRdb table lists in-frame clones only, not all of them. The data show 190,000 or so clones, approximately 62% seen once. Sequencing was performed on memory CD4+ T cells sorted from blood. Subset in this sample: CD45RA-negative fraction. Source of these receptors: a man in his thirties or forties in good health.

The chain employs TRBV27 and TRBJ2-7; 8 bases line up with TRBD2. This CDR3 region has 18 residues. Germline lookup yields CDR1 MNHEY and CDR2 SMNVEV (reference sequence). V was clipped by 9 bases and J by 4 bases; unmatched bases: 23. The CDR3 reads CASSTLGLKSGRPYEQYF. The CDR3, as DNA: TGTGCCAGTTCTACCCTGGGGCTGAAAAGCGGGAGACCATACGAGCAGTACTTC.

The rearrangement joins TRBV4-3 to TRBJ1-4, with D perhaps matching TRBD1 (5 bases). This CDR3 is 18 amino acids long. The germline V and J ends were trimmed by 0 bases and 0 bases, with 14 bases remaining between them. From germline, CDR1 is LGHNA and CDR2 YSLEER. The CDR3 DNA sequence: TGCGCCAGCAGCCAAGACCATATTGGGGGTGCAACTAATGAAAAACTGTTTTTT. This translates into CASSQDHIGGATNEKLFF.

The gene calls are TRBV11-2 and TRBJ2-1; 9 nucleotides align to TRBD2. CDR3 length: 13 amino acids. In germline, CDR1 is SGHAT, CDR2 FQNNGV. Trimming at V came to 3 bases and at J to 9 bases, leaving 3 bases not matched to a gene. CDR3 coding DNA: TGTGCCAGCAGCTTGGCGGGAGGGACTGAGCAGTTCTTC. Its protein is CASSLAGGTEQFF.

This chain links TRBV6-1 with TRBJ2-3, with a possible D match to TRBD2 (5 bases). Trimming pared 7 bases from V and 1 base from J, leaving 12 bases between. The CDR3 contains 14 residues. Germline CDR1 is MNHNS and CDR2 is SASEGT. The CDR3 nucleotides are TGTGCCAGCATGGCGGACGGGGGCACAGATACGCAGTATTTT. Its protein product is CASMADGGTDTQYF.

This chain connects TRBV7-8 to TRBJ2-1, with no clear D. Trimming left V 0 bases short and J 0 bases short, with 9 bases between. This CDR3 region has 16 residues. Germline-derived CDR1 and CDR2 are SGHVS and FQNEAQ. For the CDR3, the DNA is TGTGCCAGCAGCTTAGCGCGGCAGCTCTCCTACAATGAGCAGTTCTTC. Translating gives CASSLARQLSYNEQFF.

This clone was recorded only once. This rearrangement joins TRBV14 to TRBJ1-1; no clear D. The CDR3 extends over 16 amino acids. CDR1 is SGHDN, CDR2 FVKESK, per germline. V lost 3 bases to trimming and J lost 4 bases, with 18 bases between them. The CDR3 DNA sequence: TGTGCCAGCAGCCAGATGCTTTGGGCCACGGTCACTGAAGCTTTCTTT. Translated: CASSQMLWATVTEAFF.

J is TRBJ1-1 and V is TRBV19; D gene uncertain. Trimming took off 9 bases at V and 6 bases at J, with 17 bases between the two ends. Germline V gives CDR1 LNHDA, CDR2 SQIVND (reference sequence). CDR3 size: 13 residues. CDR3 in amino acids: CASSHQLGAEAFF. As DNA, the CDR3 is TGTGCCAGCTCTCACCAGTTGGGAGCTGAAGCTTTCTTT.

This chain connects TRBV29-1 to TRBJ2-1; TRBD2 matches 10 bases. From germline, CDR1 is SQVTM and CDR2 ANQGSEA. This CDR3 has 13 amino acids. Trimming cost V 4 bases and J 8 bases; bases outside gene matches: 5. CDR3: CSVVASGSDEQFF. The CDR3 DNA sequence: TGCAGCGTTGTGGCTAGCGGGAGCGATGAGCAGTTCTTC.

This chain uses TRBV15 with TRBJ2-5; D is unclear. V dropped 1 base and J dropped 5 bases, with 8 bases sitting between them. The CDR3 length is 13 residues. Germline CDR1 reads LNHNV; CDR2 reads YYDKDF (reference sequence). In nucleotides, the CDR3 is TGTGCCACCAGCAGAGGGGATTCGGAGACCCAGTACTTC. This codes for CATSRGDSETQYF.

The V and J genes are TRBV18 and TRBJ2-1; D unclear. The germline V gene has CDR1 KGHSH and CDR2 LQKENI. V was pared by 2 bases and J by 1 base, with 9 bases between. This CDR3 has 15 amino acids. In DNA, the CDR3 is TGTGCCAGCTCACCAGTGAAGATTTCCTACAATGAGCAGTTCTTC. It translates to CASSPVKISYNEQFF.

This clone occurred a few times. This chain links TRBV6-1 with TRBJ1-4, with D possibly matching TRBD1 (6 bases). Trimming took 9 bases from V and 5 from J, leaving 13 bases between them. The CDR3 is 13 amino acids. The germline gives CDR1 MNHNS, CDR2 SASEGT. This CDR3 is CASCLRGNEKLFF. For the CDR3, the DNA is TGTGCCAGTTGCCTCAGGGGCAATGAAAAACTGTTTTTT.

This clone appeared a few times. The rearrangement joins TRBV18 to TRBJ2-6; D could derive from TRBD1 or TRBD2 (5 bases each). The CDR3 length is 15 residues. The germline V and J ends were trimmed by 2 bases and 4 bases, with 9 bases remaining between them. From germline, CDR1 is KGHSH and CDR2 LQKENI. CDR3 protein: CASSPGGSGANVLTF. Written as DNA, the CDR3 is TGTGCCAGCTCACCAGGGGGTTCGGGGGCCAACGTCCTGACTTTC.

The J gene is TRBJ1-2, the V gene TRBV28; no firm D call. Germline loops: CDR1 MDHEN, CDR2 SYDVKM. This CDR3 has 12 residues. V gave up 11 bases and J gave up 2 bases, with 12 bases separating them. The DNA of the CDR3 is TGTGCCTCCCTCGGCGTAAACTATGGCTACACCTTC. As protein: CASLGVNYGYTF.

There are a few counts of this clone. The chain has TRBV12-5 and TRBJ2-2; 8 nucleotides match TRBD1. Germline V gene lookup returns CDR1 LGHNT and CDR2 FRNRAP. This CDR3 is built from 13 residues. This CDR3 reads CASGQGNTGELFF. Written as DNA, the CDR3 is TGTGCAAGCGGACAGGGGAACACCGGGGAGCTGTTTTTT.

The V gene is TRBV10-3, the J gene TRBJ1-5, with a tentative D call TRBD1 (5 bases). Trimming removed 10 bases at V and 1 base at J, with 11 bases between. The length of the CDR3 is 13 residues. Per the germline V gene, CDR1 is ENHRY and CDR2 is SYGVKD. As DNA, the CDR3 is TGTGCCACCAAGGACACAAGCAATCAGCCCCAGCATTTT. This translates into CATKDTSNQPQHF.

This clone was counted between two and nine times. The V call is TRBV7-2, the J call TRBJ2-4; TRBD1 or TRBD2 may be the D gene (6 bases each). V gave up 3 bases and J gave up 7 bases, with 10 bases separating them. The CDR3 runs to 13 residues. From germline, CDR1 is SGHTA and CDR2 FQGNSA. The chain's CDR3 is CASSFTGRNIQYF. CDR3 coding DNA: TGTGCCAGCAGCTTCACAGGGAGGAACATTCAGTACTTC.

This chain connects TRBV5-1 to TRBJ1-3; D might be TRBD1 (6 bases). Trimming stripped 0 bases from V and 3 bases from J, with 7 bases between. This CDR3 has 14 residues. Germline loops: CDR1 SGHRS, CDR2 YFSETQ. CDR3 loop: CASSLGTVGNTIYF. CDR3 nucleotides: TGCGCCAGCAGCTTGGGGACAGTTGGAAACACCATATATTTT.

The sample holds many counts of this clone. The CDR3 protein is CASSSSPEQYF. Written as DNA, the CDR3 is TGTGCCAGCAGCTCCTCACCAGAGCAGTACTTC. This chain connects TRBV7-9 to TRBJ2-7; D not certain. The CDR3 sequence is 11 residues long. V was trimmed by 4 bases and J by 7 bases, leaving 8 bases between them. Germline V gives CDR1 SEHNR, CDR2 FQNEAQ (reference sequence).

This rearrangement joins TRBV5-1 to TRBJ2-3; D might be TRBD1 (5 bases). Germline V gene data show CDR1 as SGHRS and CDR2 as YFSETQ. The CDR3 extends over 16 amino acids. Trimming removed 0 bases from V and 5 bases from J, with 16 bases in between. The CDR3, as DNA: TGCGCCAGCAGCTTGGAGGGGTCGACTCGAGAAGATACGCAGTATTTT. It encodes CASSLEGSTREDTQYF.

This clone was seen once. The chain uses TRBV5-1 and TRBJ2-7; 8 bases are shared with TRBD2. The CDR3 loop spans 16 amino acids. CDR1 and CDR2 (germline): SGHRS, YFSETQ. Germline trimming cut 0 bases from V and 5 bases from J; bases unmatched to any gene: 10. CDR3 in amino acids: CASSLGWSGSQDEQYF. DNA for the CDR3: TGCGCCAGCAGCTTGGGGTGGAGCGGGAGTCAAGACGAGCAGTACTTC. The complete variable domain, with remaining parts taken from reference TRBV5-1 and TRBJ2-7, reads KAGVTQTPRYLIKTRGQQVTLSCSPISGHRSVSWYQQTPGQGLQFLFEYFSETQRNKGNFPGRFSGRQFSNSRSEMNVSTLELGDSALYLCASSLGWSGSQDEQYFGPGTRLTVT.

J is TRBJ2-3 and V is TRBV18, with D tentatively TRBD2 (6 bases). CDR1 and CDR2 (germline): KGHSH, LQKENI. V dropped 3 bases and J dropped 1 base, with 14 bases sitting between them. The CDR3 runs to 16 residues. The DNA for the CDR3 is TGTGCCAGCTCACCCCTAAGGAGGGAAGGCACAGATACGCAGTATTTT. Translating it yields CASSPLRREGTDTQYF.

This rearrangement joins TRBV12-5 to TRBJ2-1, with TRBD2 matching 10 bases. The CDR3 length is 14 residues. Looked up from germline, CDR1 is LGHNT and CDR2 is FRNRAP. Trimming removed 9 bases from V and 6 bases from J; junction bases left unmatched: 8. The CDR3 sequence: CASASGSMGNEQFF. CDR3 sequence (DNA): TGTGCTAGCGCTAGCGGGAGTATGGGCAATGAGCAGTTCTTC.

The chain combines TRBV7-2 with TRBJ1-1; 9 nucleotides match TRBD1. The CDR3 extends over 14 amino acids. V shed 5 bases, J shed 6 bases, and the junction held 7 bases outside the gene matches. Per germline, CDR1 SGHTA and CDR2 FQGNSA. For the CDR3, the DNA is TGTGCCAGCAGCCCGGGACAGGGAGTGTCTGAAGCTTTCTTT. Its translation: CASSPGQGVSEAFF.

The chain has TRBV6-6 and TRBJ2-1; D is possibly TRBD2 (7 bases). The germline V gene has CDR1 MNHNY and CDR2 SVGAGI (reference sequence). CDR3 length: 15 amino acids. V lost 2 bases and J 6 bases, leaving 14 bases between the germline ends. The CDR3 DNA follows: TGTGCCAGCAGTTACCCCGGGGGAGGGGGCAATGAGCAGTTCTTC. Translated: CASSYPGGGGNEQFF.

The chain is built from TRBV5-4 and TRBJ2-7; possibly TRBD1 or TRBD2 for D (6 bases each). The CDR3 runs to 16 residues. Per the germline V gene, CDR1 is SGHNT and CDR2 is YYREEE (reference sequence). V was shortened by 4 bases and J by 0 bases, with 17 bases between the two germline ends. In nucleotides, the CDR3 is TGTGCCAGCAGCCCGATAGGGGGGTCTAGCTCCTACGAGCAGTACTTC. Translating gives CASSPIGGSSSYEQYF.

This chain uses TRBV29-1 with TRBJ2-3; D gene ambiguous. The CDR3 contains 12 residues. Trimming took 3 bases from V and 1 from J, leaving 5 bases between them. The germline gives CDR1 SQVTM, CDR2 ANQGSEA. In DNA, the CDR3 is TGCAGCGTTGACACGGGCACAGATACGCAGTATTTT. It encodes CSVDTGTDTQYF.

V is TRBV28 and J is TRBJ1-2; TRBD1 aligns across 7 bases. The ends lost 3 bases at V and 4 bases at J; junction bases unmatched: 11. This CDR3 has 16 residues. The germline CDR1 and CDR2 sequences are MDHEN and SYDVKM. CDR3 nucleotide sequence: TGTGCCAGCAGTTTGGCCTCAGGGGGACGGGTCTATGGCTACACCTTC. It encodes CASSLASGGRVYGYTF.